This T cell receptor (beta chain) was found in a study of neurological immune-mediated disorders. MiXCR, applied by TCRdb to the 5' RACE reads, yields one record per CDR3 protein. Among roughly 17,000 distinct CDR3 sequences listed, around 9% were seen once. CDR1 is MDHEN, CDR2 SYDVKM, per germline. The CDR3 is 14 residues long. Trimming shortened V by 2 bases and J by 1 base, and 8 bases separated the two germline ends. The TCR originated in a man in his fifties or sixties in good health. The gene calls are TRBV28 and TRBJ1-1; D gene unclear. The specimen sequenced was CD8+ T cells from blood. The CDR3 bases are TGTGCCAGCAGTTTAGTTTCAACGAACACTGAAGCTTTCTTT. This codes for CASSLVSTNTEAFF.